This T cell receptor beta chain comes out of a study of CD8+ T cells in alopecia areata. Following extraction, RNA underwent reverse transcription to cDNA, which served as the sequencing template. Data came from immunoSEQ multiplex PCR; TCRdb stores just in-frame clones and leaves some out. The sample gives 90,000 to 100,000 clones, around 38% of which show up once; approximately 1.4% is in the top ten. In germline, CDR1 is DFQATT, CDR2 SNEGSKA (reference sequence). Trimming removed 6 bases at V and 4 bases at J, with 9 bases between. This CDR3 has 11 amino acids. Concerning this clone: The antigen remains undetermined.

Study results and limitations: Compared with normal scalp, lesional scalp had higher clonality and more expanded CD8+ clones.

The sequence was collected from a human donor with alopecia areata. The sample was CD4+ T cells sorted from blood. The chain is built from TRBV20-1 and TRBJ1-2, with D perhaps TRBD1 (5 bases). The CDR3 spells CSATGVYGYTF. In DNA, the CDR3 is TGCAGTGCCACAGGAGTCTATGGCTACACCTTC.